These T cell receptor beta chains were read from a single sample in a study of graft-versus-host responses after intestinal transplantation. Assay used: immunoSEQ multiplex PCR; TCRdb lists only in-frame clones, some missing. The sample carries fewer than 80,000 clones, 90% to 95% recorded once. These receptors' targets are unknown. The sequences come from unstimulated CD8+ T cells sorted from spleen or lymph node cells, collected before transplant. These receptors all stem from a human donor who was the organ donor for an intestinal transplant. Both conserved end residues are part of each CDR3. D genes are given only for firm matches. Expanded clones are given a class, and other clones once, few, many or no size at all.

TGTGCCAGCAGCATAGAACGGACTAGCGGGAGGCATGAGCAGTTCTTC | CASSIERTSGRHEQFF | TRBV9 | TRBD2 | 16 | TRBJ2-1 | -
TGTGCCAGCAGCTTTGGGGAGGTAAAGACCCAGTACTTC | CASSFGEVKTQYF | TRBV7-9 | - | 13 | TRBJ2-5 | -
TGCGCCAGCAGCAAGAGCGGACGGCCCTACGAGCAGTACTTC | CASSKSGRPYEQYF | TRBV5-1 | - | 14 | TRBJ2-7 | -
TGTGCCAGCAGCCAAGGGGGCCGGTTCGGCTACACCTTC | CASSQGGRFGYTF | TRBV14 | - | 13 | TRBJ1-2 | -
TGCGCCAGCAGCCAAGATCGGGGTAACACTGAAGCTTTCTTT | CASSQDRGNTEAFF | TRBV4-3 | - | 14 | TRBJ1-1 | few
TGTGCCAGCAGCACCCTAGCGGGAGGGACCGATACGCAGTATTTT | CASSTLAGGTDTQYF | TRBV7-9 | TRBD2 | 15 | TRBJ2-3 | -
TGTGCCACCGAGGGTGCCAACTACGAGCAGTACTTC | CATEGANYEQYF | TRBV15 | - | 12 | TRBJ2-7 | -
TGTGCCAGCAGCTTACCTTGGACTAGCGACGAGCAGTACTTC | CASSLPWTSDEQYF | TRBV11-2 | TRBD2 | 14 | TRBJ2-7 | -
TGCGCCAGCAGTGAGACGGGACAGGTTTACTACAATGAGCAGTTCTTC | CASSETGQVYYNEQFF | TRBV10-2 | TRBD1 | 16 | TRBJ2-1 | -
TGTGCCAGCAGCTTAGCGTTAGCCCGGGAGACCCAGTACTTC | CASSLALARETQYF | TRBV7-6 | - | 14 | TRBJ2-5 | -